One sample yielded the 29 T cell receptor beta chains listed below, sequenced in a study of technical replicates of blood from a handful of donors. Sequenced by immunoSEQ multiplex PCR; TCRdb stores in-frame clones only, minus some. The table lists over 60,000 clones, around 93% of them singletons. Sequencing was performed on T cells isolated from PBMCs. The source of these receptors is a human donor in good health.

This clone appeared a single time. CDR3 residues: CASSLGARGGLYQFF. CDR3 nucleotide sequence: TGTGCCAGCAGCTTAGGTGCGCGGGGGGGCTTATACCAGTTCTTC. This chain joins TRBV13 and TRBJ2-1; 9 nucleotides align to TRBD2. With V trimmed by 0 bases and J by 13 bases, 10 bases remained unmatched. Germline V gene lookup returns CDR1 PRHDT and CDR2 FYEKMQ (reference sequence). This CDR3 contains 15 residues.

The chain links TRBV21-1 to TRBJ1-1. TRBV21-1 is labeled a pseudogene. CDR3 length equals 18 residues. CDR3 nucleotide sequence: TGTGCCAGCAGCCCAAAGCCCGATCCACTCCCTGAGGTCACTGAAGCTTTCTTT. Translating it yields CASSPKPDPLPEVTEAFF.

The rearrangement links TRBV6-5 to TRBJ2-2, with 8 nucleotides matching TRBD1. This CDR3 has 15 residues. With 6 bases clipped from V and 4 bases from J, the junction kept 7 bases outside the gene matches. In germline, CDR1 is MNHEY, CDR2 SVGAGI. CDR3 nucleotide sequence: TGTGCCAGCAGCCGGGACAGGTTTGTCACCGGGGAGCTGTTTTTT. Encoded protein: CASSRDRFVTGELFF.

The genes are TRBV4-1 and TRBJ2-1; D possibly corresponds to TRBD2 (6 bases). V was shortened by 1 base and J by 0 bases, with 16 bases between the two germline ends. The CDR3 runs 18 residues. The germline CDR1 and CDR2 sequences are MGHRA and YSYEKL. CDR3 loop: CASSQGKARGSSYNEQFF. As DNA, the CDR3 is TGCGCCAGCAGCCAAGGGAAAGCACGGGGGAGCTCCTACAATGAGCAGTTCTTC.

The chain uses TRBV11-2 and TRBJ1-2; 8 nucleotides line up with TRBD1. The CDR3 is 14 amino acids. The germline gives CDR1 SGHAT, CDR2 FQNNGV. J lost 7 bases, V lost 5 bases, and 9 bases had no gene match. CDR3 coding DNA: TGTGCCAGCAGCGATTCGGGACAGGTCTTTGGCTACACCTTC. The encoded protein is CASSDSGQVFGYTF.

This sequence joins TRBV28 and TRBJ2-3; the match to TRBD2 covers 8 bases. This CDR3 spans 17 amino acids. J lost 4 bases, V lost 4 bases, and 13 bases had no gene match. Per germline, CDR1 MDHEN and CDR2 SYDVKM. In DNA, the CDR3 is TGTGCCAGCAGTTCTCCCGTCGGCGCGGGAGGCGCAGATACGCAGTATTTT. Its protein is CASSSPVGAGGADTQYF.

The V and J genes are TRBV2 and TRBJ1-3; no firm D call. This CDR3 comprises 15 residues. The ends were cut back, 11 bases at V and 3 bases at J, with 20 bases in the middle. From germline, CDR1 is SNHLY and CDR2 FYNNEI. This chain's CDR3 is CAASTEIGGGNTIYF. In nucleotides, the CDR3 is TGTGCCGCCAGCACCGAAATTGGCGGTGGAAACACCATATATTTT. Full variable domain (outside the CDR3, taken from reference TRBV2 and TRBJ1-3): EPEVTQTPSHQVTQMGQEVILRCVPISNHLYFYWYRQILGQKVEFLVSFYNNEISEKSEIFDDQFSVERPDGSNFTLKIRSTKLEDSAMYFCAASTEIGGGNTIYFGEGSWLTVV.

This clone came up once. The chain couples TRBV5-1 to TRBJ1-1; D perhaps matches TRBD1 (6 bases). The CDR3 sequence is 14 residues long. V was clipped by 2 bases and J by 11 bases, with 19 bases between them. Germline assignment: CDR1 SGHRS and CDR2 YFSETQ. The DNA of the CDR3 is TGCGCCAGCAGCTTAACAGGGTTTTTAAAAGAGGCTTTCTTT. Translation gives CASSLTGFLKEAFF.

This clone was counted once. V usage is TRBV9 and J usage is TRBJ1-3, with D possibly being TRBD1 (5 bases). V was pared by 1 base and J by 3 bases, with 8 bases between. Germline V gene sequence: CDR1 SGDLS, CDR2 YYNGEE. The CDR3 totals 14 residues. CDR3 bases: TGTGCCAGCAGCGTACAGGGCAGTGGAAACACCATATATTTT. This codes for CASSVQGSGNTIYF.

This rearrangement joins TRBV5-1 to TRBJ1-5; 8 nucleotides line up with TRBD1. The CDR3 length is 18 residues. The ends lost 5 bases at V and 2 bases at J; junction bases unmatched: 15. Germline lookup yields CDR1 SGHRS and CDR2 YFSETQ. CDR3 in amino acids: CASSPGQGGLAGNQPQHF. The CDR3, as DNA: TGCGCCAGCAGTCCCGGACAGGGAGGTCTTGCGGGCAATCAGCCCCAGCATTTT.

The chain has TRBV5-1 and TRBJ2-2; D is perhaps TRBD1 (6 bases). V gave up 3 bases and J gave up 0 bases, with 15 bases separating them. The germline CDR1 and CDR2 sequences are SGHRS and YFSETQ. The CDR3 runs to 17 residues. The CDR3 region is CASSYGQPASNTGELFF. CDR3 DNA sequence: TGCGCCAGCAGCTATGGACAGCCAGCTTCGAACACCGGGGAGCTGTTTTTT.

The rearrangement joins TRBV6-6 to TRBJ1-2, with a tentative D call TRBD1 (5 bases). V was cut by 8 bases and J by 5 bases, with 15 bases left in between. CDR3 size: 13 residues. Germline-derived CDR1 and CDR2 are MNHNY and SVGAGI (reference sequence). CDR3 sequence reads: CASGDRGLYGYTF. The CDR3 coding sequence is TGTGCCAGCGGAGACAGAGGCCTTTATGGCTACACCTTC.

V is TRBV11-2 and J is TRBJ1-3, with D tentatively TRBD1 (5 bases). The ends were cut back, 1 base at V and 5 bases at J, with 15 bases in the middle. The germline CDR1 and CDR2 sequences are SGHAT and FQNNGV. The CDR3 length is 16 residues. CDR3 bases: TGTGCCAGCAGCTTAGGGAGACAGTTCCTTCGAAACACCATATATTTT. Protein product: CASSLGRQFLRNTIYF.

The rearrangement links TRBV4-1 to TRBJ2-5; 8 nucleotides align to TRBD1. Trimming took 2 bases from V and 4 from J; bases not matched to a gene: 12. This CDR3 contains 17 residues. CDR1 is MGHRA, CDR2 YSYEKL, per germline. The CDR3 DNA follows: TGCGCCAGCAGCCAAAGGCTTCTCGACAGGGGTACAGAGACCCAGTACTTC. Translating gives CASSQRLLDRGTETQYF.

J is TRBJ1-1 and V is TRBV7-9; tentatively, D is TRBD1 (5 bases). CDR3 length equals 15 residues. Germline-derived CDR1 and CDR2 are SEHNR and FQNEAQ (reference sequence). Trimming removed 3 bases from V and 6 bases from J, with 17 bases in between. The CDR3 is CASSFSDRQTAEAFF. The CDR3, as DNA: TGTGCCAGCAGCTTCTCCGACAGACAAACGGCTGAAGCTTTCTTT.

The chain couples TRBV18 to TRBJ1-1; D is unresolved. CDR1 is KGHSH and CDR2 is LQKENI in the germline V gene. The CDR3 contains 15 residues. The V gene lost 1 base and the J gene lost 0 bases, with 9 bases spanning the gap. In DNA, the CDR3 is TGTGCCAGCTCACCACTAGCATCCGTGAACACTGAAGCTTTCTTT. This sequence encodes CASSPLASVNTEAFF. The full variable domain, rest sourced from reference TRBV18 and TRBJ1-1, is NAGVMQNPRHLVRRRGQEARLRCSPMKGHSHVYWYRQLPEEGLKFMVYLQKENIIDESGMPKERFSAEFPKEGPSILRIQQVVRGDSAAYFCASSPLASVNTEAFFGQGTRLTVV.

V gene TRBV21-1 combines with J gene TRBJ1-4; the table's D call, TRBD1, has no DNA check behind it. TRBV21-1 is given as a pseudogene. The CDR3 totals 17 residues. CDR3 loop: CASSHSRRGAANEKLFF. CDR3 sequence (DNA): TGTGCCAGCAGCCACTCCCGCAGGGGTGCGGCTAATGAAAAACTGTTTTTT.

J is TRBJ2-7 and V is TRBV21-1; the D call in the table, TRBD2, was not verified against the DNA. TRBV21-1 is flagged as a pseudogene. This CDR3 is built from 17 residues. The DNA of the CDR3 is TGTGCCAGCAGCAAAGCCCTGGGGCGGGAGGCCGCCTACGAGCAGTACTTC. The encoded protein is CASSKALGREAAYEQYF.

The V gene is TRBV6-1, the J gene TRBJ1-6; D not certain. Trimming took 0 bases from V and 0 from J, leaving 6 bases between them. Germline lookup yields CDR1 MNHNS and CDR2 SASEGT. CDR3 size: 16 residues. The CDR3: CASSEAASSYNSPLHF. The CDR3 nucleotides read TGTGCCAGCAGTGAAGCAGCGAGCTCCTATAATTCACCCCTCCACTTT.

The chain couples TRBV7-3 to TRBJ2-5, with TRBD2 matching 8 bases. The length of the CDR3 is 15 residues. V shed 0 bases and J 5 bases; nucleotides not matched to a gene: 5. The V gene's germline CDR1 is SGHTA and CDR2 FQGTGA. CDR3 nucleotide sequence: TGTGCCAGCAGCTTAACCGGGGGGGCCGGGGAGACCCAGTACTTC. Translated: CASSLTGGAGETQYF.

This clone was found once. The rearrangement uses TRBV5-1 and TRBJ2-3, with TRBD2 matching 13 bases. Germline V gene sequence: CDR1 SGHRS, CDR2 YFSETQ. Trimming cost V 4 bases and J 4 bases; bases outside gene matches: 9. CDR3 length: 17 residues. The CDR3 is CASSIPGLAGSADTQYF. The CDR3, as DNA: TGCGCCAGCAGCATACCGGGACTAGCGGGGAGTGCAGATACGCAGTATTTT.

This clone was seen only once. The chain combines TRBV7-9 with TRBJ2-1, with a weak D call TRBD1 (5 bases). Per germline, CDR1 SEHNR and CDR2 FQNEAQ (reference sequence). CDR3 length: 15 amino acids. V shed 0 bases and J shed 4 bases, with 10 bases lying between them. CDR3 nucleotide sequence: TGTGCCAGCAGCTTAGCGGGGCCAGATTACAATGAGCAGTTCTTC. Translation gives CASSLAGPDYNEQFF.

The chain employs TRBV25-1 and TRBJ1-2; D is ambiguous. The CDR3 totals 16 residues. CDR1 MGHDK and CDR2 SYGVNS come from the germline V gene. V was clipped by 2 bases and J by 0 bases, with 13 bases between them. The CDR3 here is CASSEITAETNYGYTF. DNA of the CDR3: TGTGCCAGCAGTGAAATTACGGCGGAAACTAACTATGGCTACACCTTC.

The CDR3 region is CASSQDSGGLLNQPQHF. CDR3 nucleotides: TGCGCCAGCAGCCAGGATTCGGGGGGGTTGCTCAATCAGCCCCAGCATTTT. V and J are TRBV4-1 and TRBJ1-5, with D possibly being TRBD1 (5 bases). The V and J ends lost 3 bases and 3 bases respectively, with 18 bases between them. There are 17 residues in the CDR3. The V gene's germline CDR1 is MGHRA and CDR2 YSYEKL.

The CDR3 here is CASSHGTGPQHF. The DNA of the CDR3 is TGTGCCAGCAGTCACGGGACAGGGCCCCAGCATTTT. The chain joins TRBV6-6 to TRBJ1-5; 8 bases match TRBD1. With 5 bases clipped from V and 9 bases from J, the junction kept 3 bases outside the gene matches. Germline loops: CDR1 MNHNY, CDR2 SVGAGI (reference sequence). The CDR3 sequence is 12 residues long.

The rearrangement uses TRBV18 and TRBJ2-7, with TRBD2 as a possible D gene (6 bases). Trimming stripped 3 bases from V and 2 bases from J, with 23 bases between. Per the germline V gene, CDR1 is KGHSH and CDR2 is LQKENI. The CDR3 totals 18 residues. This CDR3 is CASSPSYPGLSRPYEQYF. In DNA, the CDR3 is TGTGCCAGCTCACCCAGCTACCCGGGACTGAGCCGCCCCTACGAGCAGTACTTC.

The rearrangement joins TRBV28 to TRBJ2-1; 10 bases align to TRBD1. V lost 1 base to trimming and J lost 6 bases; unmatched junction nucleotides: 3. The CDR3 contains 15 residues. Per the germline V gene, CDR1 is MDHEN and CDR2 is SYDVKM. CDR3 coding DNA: TGTGCCAGCAGTTTATCACGGACAGGGGGCAATGAGCAGTTCTTC. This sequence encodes CASSLSRTGGNEQFF.

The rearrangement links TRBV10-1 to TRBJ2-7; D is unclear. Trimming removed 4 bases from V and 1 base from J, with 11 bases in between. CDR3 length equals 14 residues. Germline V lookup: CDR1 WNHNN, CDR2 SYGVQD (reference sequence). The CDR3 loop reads CASSVQRTSYEQYF. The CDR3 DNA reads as TGCGCCAGCAGTGTACAGAGAACATCCTACGAGCAGTACTTC.

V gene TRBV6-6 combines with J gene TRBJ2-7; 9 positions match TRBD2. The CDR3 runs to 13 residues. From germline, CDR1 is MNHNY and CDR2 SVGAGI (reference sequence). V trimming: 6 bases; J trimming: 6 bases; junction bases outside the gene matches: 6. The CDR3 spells CASSRLSGSEQYF. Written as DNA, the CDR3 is TGTGCCAGCAGCCGCCTTAGCGGGAGCGAGCAGTACTTC.